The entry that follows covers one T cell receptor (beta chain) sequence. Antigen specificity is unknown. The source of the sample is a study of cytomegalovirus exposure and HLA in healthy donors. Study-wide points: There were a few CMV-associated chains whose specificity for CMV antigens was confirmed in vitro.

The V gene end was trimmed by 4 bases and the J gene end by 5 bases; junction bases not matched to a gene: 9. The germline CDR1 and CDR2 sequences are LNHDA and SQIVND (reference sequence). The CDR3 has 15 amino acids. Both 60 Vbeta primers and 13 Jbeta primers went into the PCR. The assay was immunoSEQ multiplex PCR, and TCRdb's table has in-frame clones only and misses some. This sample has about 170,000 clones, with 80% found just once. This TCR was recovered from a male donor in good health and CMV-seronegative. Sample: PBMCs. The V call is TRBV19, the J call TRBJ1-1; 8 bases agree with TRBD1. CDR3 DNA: TGTGCCAGTAGTAGAGGCCAGGGGGCCTATACTGAAGCTTTCTTT. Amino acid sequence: CASSRGQGAYTEAFF.